These T cell receptor beta chains were read from a single sample in a study of tumor and adjacent non-tumor tissue in lung cancer. Using its own MiXCR run on the multiplex PCR reads, TCRdb lists one record per CDR3 protein. There are approximately 140,000 distinct CDR3 sequences in the sample; around 67% occur only once, and approximately 18% lies in the top ten. Sequences were obtained from lung tumor tissue. The receptors originated from a man aged 60-69 years with small cell lung cancer. Each CDR3 is given with its conserved first and last residue. The order of the fields is clone size, J gene, V gene, D gene, CDR3 protein, CDR3 DNA. D genes are given only for firm matches. The size entry is marked missing in some rows and otherwise reads once, few, many or a size class.

many TRBJ2-3 TRBV6-5 NA CASSYVGTQYF TGTGCCAGCAGTTACGTTGGTACGCAGTATTTT
NA TRBJ1-6 TRBV5-1 NA CASSLEGHSPFHF TGCGCCAGCAGCTTAGAGGGGCATTCACCCTTCCACTTT
many TRBJ2-5 TRBV12-3/TRBV12-4 NA CASSFGGRETQYF TGTGCCAGCAGTTTCGGGGGGCGGGAGACCCAGTACTTC
many TRBJ2-7 TRBV5-4 TRBD2 CASSLSGTSGYEQYF TGTGCCAGCAGCTTATCCGGGACTAGCGGATACGAGCAGTACTTC
many TRBJ1-1 TRBV20-1 TRBD1 CSAVPGQGTEAFF TGCAGTGCTGTCCCGGGACAGGGGACCGAAGCTTTCTTT
many TRBJ2-1 TRBV11-2 TRBD2 CASSLILAGIDEQFF TGTGCCAGCAGCTTAATCCTAGCGGGGATTGATGAGCAGTTCTTC
many TRBJ2-5 TRBV20-1 NA CSAGGTIQETQYF TGCAGTGCAGGAGGAACCATTCAAGAGACCCAGTACTTC
few TRBJ2-7 TRBV20-1 NA CSAPREDAHEQYF TGCAGTGCTCCGAGAGAAGACGCCCACGAACAGTACTTC
NA TRBJ1-1 TRBV11-3 NA CGSSLILLGTEAFF TGTGGCAGCAGCTTAATATTGCTTGGCACTGAAGCTTTCTTT
NA TRBJ2-1 TRBV6-4 NA CASNDLQGTGVRFF TGTGCCAGCAATGACCTACAGGGAACGGGGGTTCGGTTCTTC
NA TRBJ1-1 TRBV11-3 NA CTSSLRSEGAEAFF TGTACCAGCAGCTTAAGAAGTGAGGGCGCTGAAGCCTTCTTT
NA TRBJ2-3 TRBV20-1 NA CSAARRDTQYF TGCAGTGCTGCTCGTAGGGATACGCAGTATTTT
NA TRBJ2-6 TRBV20-1 NA CSALLGGSSGANVLTF TGCAGTGCCCTTCTGGGCGGATCCTCTGGGGCCAACGTCCTGACTTTC
NA TRBJ2-1 TRBV20-1 NA CSARGRSGSYNKQFF TGCAGTGCTAGAGGGAGAAGCGGCTCCTACAATAAGCAGTTCTTC
NA TRBJ2-3 TRBV6-9 NA CASSYLPPLGTETQYF TGTGCCAGCAGTTACCTGCCACCCCTCGGCACAGAAACGCAGTATTTT
few TRBJ1-2 TRBV29-1 TRBD1 CSAPRGDRGWAGYTF TGCAGCGCCCCACGGGGCGACAGGGGATGGGCTGGCTACACCTTC
few TRBJ2-1 TRBV5-1 NA CASRMITGSFEGNNNEQFF TGCGCCAGCAGAATGATTACCGGGAGTTTTGAGGGAAACAACAATGAGCAGTTCTTC
NA TRBJ2-7 TRBV6-2/TRBV6-3 TRBD2 CASSSLVLAGYEQYF TGTGCCAGCAGTTCCCTCGTACTAGCGGGATACGAGCAGTATTTC
many TRBJ1-1 TRBV6-5 NA CASSRLGLRNTEAFF TGTGCCAGCAGTAGGTTGGGACTCAGGAACACTGAAGCTTTCTTT
NA TRBJ2-3 TRBV20-1 NA CSAPVVGAGDMQYF TGCAGTGCTCCCGTGGTGGGGGCGGGTGATATGCAGTATTTT
few TRBJ1-2 TRBV4-1 NA CASSQVRGTANTNYGYTF TGCGCCAGCAGCCAAGTAAGGGGGACCGCGAATACTAACTATGGCTACACCTTC
NA TRBJ2-5 TRBV11-2 TRBD2 CASSPRTSREIQYF TGTGCCAGTAGCCCAAGGACTAGCCGGGAGATCCAGTACTTC
NA TRBJ2-1 TRBV5-4 NA CASSWRVRMNNDQFF TGTGCCAGCAGCTGGCGGGTGCGGATGAACAATGATCAGTTCTTC
many TRBJ2-1 TRBV12-3/TRBV12-4 TRBD1 CASSTPPGQGSSYNEQFF TGTGCCAGCAGTACCCCCCCGGGACAGGGAAGCTCCTACAATGAGCAGTTCTTC
NA TRBJ2-5 TRBV11-2 NA CASGFSGRSKTQCF TGTGCCAGCGGCTTCAGTGGGAGATCTAAGACCCAGTGCTTC
once TRBJ2-3 TRBV28 TRBD2 CASSRTSFSDTQYF TGTGCCAGCAGTCGGACTAGTTTCTCAGATACGCAATATTTT
NA TRBJ2-1 TRBV6-1 TRBD1 CASSSTGDIINEQFF TGTGCCAGCAGCTCGACAGGGGACATAATCAATGAGCAGTTCTTC
NA TRBJ2-1 TRBV12-3/TRBV12-4 NA CTSSLLGYNEQLF TGTACCAGCAGTTTACTAGGGTACAATGAGCAGCTCTTC
NA TRBJ2-3 TRBV7-6 TRBD2 CASSLRTSGRDTQYF TGTGCCAGCAGCCTGCGGACTAGCGGGAGAGATACGCAGTATTTT
NA TRBJ2-5 TRBV4-2 NA CASSQVGRVMETQYF TGTGCCAGCAGCCAAGTGGGCAGGGTAATGGAGACCCAATACTTC
NA TRBJ2-2 TRBV7-9 NA CASSRGEVGTGELFF TGTGCCAGCAGCCGTGGGGAGGTTGGCACCGGGGAGCTGTTTTTT